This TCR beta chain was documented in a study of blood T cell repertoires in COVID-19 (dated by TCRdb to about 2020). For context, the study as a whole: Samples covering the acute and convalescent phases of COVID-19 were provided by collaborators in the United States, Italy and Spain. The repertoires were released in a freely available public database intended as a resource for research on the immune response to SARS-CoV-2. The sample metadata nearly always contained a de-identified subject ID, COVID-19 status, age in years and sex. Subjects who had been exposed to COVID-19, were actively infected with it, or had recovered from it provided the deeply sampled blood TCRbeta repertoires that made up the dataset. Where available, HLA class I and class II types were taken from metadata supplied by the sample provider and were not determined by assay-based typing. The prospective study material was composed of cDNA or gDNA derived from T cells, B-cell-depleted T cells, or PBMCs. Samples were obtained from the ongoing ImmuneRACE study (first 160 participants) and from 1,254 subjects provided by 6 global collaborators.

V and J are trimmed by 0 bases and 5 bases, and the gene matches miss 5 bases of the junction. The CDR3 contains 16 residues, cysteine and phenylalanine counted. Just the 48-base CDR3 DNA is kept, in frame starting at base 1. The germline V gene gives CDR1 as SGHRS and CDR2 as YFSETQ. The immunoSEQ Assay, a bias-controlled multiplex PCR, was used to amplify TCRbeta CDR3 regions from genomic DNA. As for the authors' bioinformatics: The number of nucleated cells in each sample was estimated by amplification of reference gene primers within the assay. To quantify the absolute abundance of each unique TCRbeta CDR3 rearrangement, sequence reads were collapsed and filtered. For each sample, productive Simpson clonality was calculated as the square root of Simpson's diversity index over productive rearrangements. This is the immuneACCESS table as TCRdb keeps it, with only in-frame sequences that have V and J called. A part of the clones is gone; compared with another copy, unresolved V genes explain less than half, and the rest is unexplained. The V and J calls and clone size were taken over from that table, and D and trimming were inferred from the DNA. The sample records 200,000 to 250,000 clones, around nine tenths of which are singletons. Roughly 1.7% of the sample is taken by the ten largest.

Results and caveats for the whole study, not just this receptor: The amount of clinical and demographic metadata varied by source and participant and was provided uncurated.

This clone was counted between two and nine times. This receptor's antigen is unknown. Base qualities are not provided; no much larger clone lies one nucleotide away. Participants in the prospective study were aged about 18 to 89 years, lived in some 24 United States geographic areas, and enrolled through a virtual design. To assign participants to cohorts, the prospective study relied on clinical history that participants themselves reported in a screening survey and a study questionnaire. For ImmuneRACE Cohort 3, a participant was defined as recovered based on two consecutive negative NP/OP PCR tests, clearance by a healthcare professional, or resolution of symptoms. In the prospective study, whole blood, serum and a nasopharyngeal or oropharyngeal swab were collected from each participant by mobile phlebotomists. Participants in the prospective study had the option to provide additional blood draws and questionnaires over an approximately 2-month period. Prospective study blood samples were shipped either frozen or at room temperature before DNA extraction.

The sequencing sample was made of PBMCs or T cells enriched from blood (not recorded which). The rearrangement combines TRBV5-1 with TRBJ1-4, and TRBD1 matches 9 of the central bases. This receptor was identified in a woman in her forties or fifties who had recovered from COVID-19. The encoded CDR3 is CASSLGGTGTNEKLFF. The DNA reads TGCGCCAGCAGCTTGGGGGGGACAGGGACGAATGAAAAACTGTTTTTT. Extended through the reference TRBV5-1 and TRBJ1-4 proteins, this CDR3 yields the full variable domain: KAGVTQTPRYLIKTRGQQVTLSCSPISGHRSVSWYQQTPGQGLQFLFEYFSETQRNKGNFPGRFSGRQFSNSRSEMNVSTLELGDSALYLCASSLGGTGTNEKLFFGSGTQLSVL.